These 30 T cell receptor beta chains originate from one sample sequenced in a study of immune characterization of retroperitoneal liposarcoma. TCRdb re-analysed the PCR reads in MiXCR, keeping a single row per CDR3 protein. The data contain thousands of distinct CDR3 sequences, under 50% of them singletons. The sample consisted of tumor tissue. These receptors all stem from a male donor with retroperitoneal liposarcoma.

This clonotype was seen more than once but under ten times. This chain joins TRBV7-3 and TRBJ2-4; 7 nucleotides line up with TRBD2. The J call may be wrong; the DNA end is better matched by TRBJ2-5. The CDR3 has 14 amino acids. CDR1 SGHTA and CDR2 FQGTGA come from the germline V gene. CDR3 bases: TGTGCCAGCAGCTCTTGGGGGGGGGTAGGGACCCAGTACTTC. This sequence encodes CASSSWGGVGTQYF.

This clonotype was observed a single time. This chain links TRBV6-1 with TRBJ2-5; D is ambiguous. This CDR3 is built from 12 residues. Germline V gene lookup returns CDR1 MNHNS and CDR2 SASEGT. Trimming removed 9 bases at V and 3 bases at J, with 11 bases between. The CDR3: CASSTGEETQYF. DNA for the CDR3: TGTGCCAGTTCGACTGGAGAAGAGACCCAGTACTTC.

CDR3 nucleotides: TGTGCCGTCGCCGGGGGCCTCTTGGGAGAGACCCAGTACTTC. It is translated as CAVAGGLLGETQYF. The rearrangement links TRBV10-3 to TRBJ2-5; perhaps D is TRBD1 or TRBD2 (6 bases each). Between the trimmed V and J ends, which lost 11 bases and 4 bases, there was a span of 20 bases. Germline V gene lookup returns CDR1 ENHRY and CDR2 SYGVKD. The CDR3 covers 14 residues.

As regards this clonotype: A read error may be the cause here, since a much bigger clone is one base away. V and J are TRBV6-1 and TRBJ2-5, with a tentative D call TRBD1 (7 bases). Germline CDR1 MNHNS, CDR2 SASEGT. CDR3 length: 13 residues. CDR3 protein: CASSTGAGGTQCF. The CDR3 bases are TGTGCCAGCAGCACAGGGGCTGGGGGGACCCAGTGCTTC.

The chain has TRBV7-2 and TRBJ2-3; possible D gene TRBD1, 6 bases. This CDR3 spans 15 amino acids. V dropped 2 bases and J dropped 0 bases, with 9 bases sitting between them. CDR1 is SGHTA and CDR2 is FQGNSA in the germline V gene. Here the CDR3 reads CASSLRGTSTDTQYF. The CDR3 DNA follows: TGTGCCAGCAGCTTACGTGGGACAAGCACAGATACGCAGTATTTT.

V gene TRBV6-8 combines with J gene TRBJ2-3, with D tentatively TRBD1 (6 bases). The CDR3 consists of 15 residues. Trimming removed 7 bases from V and 2 bases from J, with 16 bases in between. The germline V gene has CDR1 MNHGY and CDR2 SAAAGT. CDR3 sequence: CASNPGVGDTDTQYF. The CDR3, as DNA: TGTGCCAGCAACCCAGGGGTTGGGGACACAGATACGCAGTATTTT.

This clonotype was counted only a few times. The CDR3 DNA is TGTGCCAGCAGCTTAAAGGGGAAAGCTGAGCAGTACTTC. It specifies CASSLKGKAEQYF. The V call is TRBV7-6, the J call TRBJ2-1, with a possible D match to TRBD1 (5 bases). The J call is uncertain, as TRBJ2-7 better fits the DNA end. Germline V lookup: CDR1 SGHVS, CDR2 FNYEAQ. This CDR3 region has 13 residues.

As DNA, the CDR3 is TGTGCCAGCAGTGGGATTCAGGGGGGAAATGAGAGGTACACTGAAGCTTTCTTT. This sequence encodes CASSGIQGGNERYTEAFF. J is TRBJ1-1 and V is TRBV12-3 or TRBV12-4; the match to TRBD1 covers 7 bases. V lost 5 bases to trimming and J lost 3 bases; unmatched junction nucleotides: 18. The CDR3 sequence is 18 residues long.

The rearrangement links TRBV6-5 to TRBJ1-2; weak D call: TRBD1 (5 bases). The germline V and J ends were trimmed by 2 bases and 4 bases, with 14 bases remaining between them. The CDR3 is 15 residues long. CDR1 and CDR2 from the germline V gene are MNHEY and SVGAGI. This CDR3 is CASSYEGLGSYGYTF. DNA for the CDR3: TGTGCCAGCAGTTACGAGGGGTTGGGCAGCTATGGCTACACCTTC.

V and J are TRBV10-1 and TRBJ1-1, with a weak D call TRBD1 (6 bases). Germline-derived CDR1 and CDR2 are WNHNN and SYGVQD (reference sequence). CDR3 length: 14 amino acids. V shed 8 bases and J shed 4 bases, with 17 bases lying between them. The CDR3 DNA reads TGCGCCAGCTCGCTAGAACAGGGCGGCACTGAAGCTTTCTTT. This gives the protein CASSLEQGGTEAFF.

The chain is built from TRBV6-4 and TRBJ2-1, with D perhaps TRBD2 (6 bases). Gene TRBJ2-7 matches the end of the DNA better, so the J call may be wrong. This CDR3 has 15 amino acids. Per the germline V gene, CDR1 is MRHNA and CDR2 is SNTAGT. The CDR3 nucleotides read TGTGCCAGCAGTGACGGGGACTCTGAAGCGGCTGAGCAGTACTTC. Translation gives CASSDGDSEAAEQYF.

As regards this clonotype: Since the CDR3 does not end with the conserved phenylalanine or tryptophan, this likely comes from a read error. The chain joins TRBV12-3 or TRBV12-4 to TRBJ2-1, with TRBD1 matching over 7 bases. The CDR3 length is 14 residues. V was pared by 5 bases and J by 10 bases, with 11 bases of the junction left unmatched. For the CDR3, the DNA is TGTGCCAGCAGTCCGACAGGGAGAATCTACGAGCAGTTCTTG. Encoded protein: CASSPTGRIYEQFL.

V and J are TRBV6-5 and TRBJ2-4; TRBD2 is a possible D gene (7 bases). The germline V and J ends were trimmed by 5 bases and 7 bases, with 21 bases remaining between them. In germline, CDR1 is MNHEY, CDR2 SVGAGI. This CDR3 is built from 16 residues. CDR3 protein: CASSDQAGAETNIQYF. The CDR3 DNA reads TGTGCCAGCAGTGACCAGGCGGGGGCCGAAACGAACATTCAGTACTTC.

The gene calls are TRBV25-1 and TRBJ2-1; D is perhaps TRBD1 or TRBD2 (5 bases each). Germline CDR1 reads MGHDK; CDR2 reads SYGVNS. This CDR3 is 15 amino acids long. Between the trimmed V and J ends, which lost 6 bases and 13 bases, there was a span of 25 bases. For the CDR3, the DNA is TGTGCCAGCAGCGTAAAAGGGGCAGTGGGAGAGACCCAGTTCTTC. Encoded protein: CASSVKGAVGETQFF.

The V gene is TRBV12-5, the J gene TRBJ2-1; D uncertain. CDR3 length: 13 amino acids. Germline CDR1 and CDR2: LGHNT and FRNRAP. V lost 5 bases, J lost 13 bases, and 18 bases lay in between. The CDR3 DNA follows: TGTGCTAGTGGTCCCTCACGCCAAGAGACCCAGTTCTTC. The encoded protein is CASGPSRQETQFF.

The chain joins TRBV7-6 to TRBJ2-5, with D perhaps matching TRBD1 or TRBD2 (6 bases each). The tail of the sequence fits TRBJ2-1 better, so the J call may be wrong. Per the germline V gene, CDR1 is SGHVS and CDR2 is FNYEAQ. This CDR3 region has 14 residues. DNA for the CDR3: TGTGCCAGCAGCTTAGAACGGGGGCAAGAGACCCAGTTCTTC. Amino acid sequence: CASSLERGQETQFF.

This sequence joins TRBV11-3 and TRBJ2-4; the D gene is possibly TRBD2 (5 bases). Near its end, the DNA agrees better with TRBJ2-7, so the J call may be wrong. This CDR3 has 14 amino acids. CDR1 SGHNT and CDR2 YENEEA come from the germline V gene. CDR3 nucleotides: TGTGCCAGCAGCTTAGGAGGGAGCTCCTACGAGCAGTACTTC. Its translation is CASSLGGSSYEQYF.

This clonotype was observed a single time. This chain links TRBV5-1 with TRBJ2-6; TRBD1 agrees at 9 bases. In germline, CDR1 is SGHRS, CDR2 YFSETQ. The ends lost 3 bases at V and 3 bases at J; junction bases unmatched: 10. The CDR3 length is 18 residues. The CDR3 sequence is CASSSLAQGALGANVLTF. CDR3 DNA sequence: TGCGCCAGCAGCTCATTGGCACAGGGGGCGCTTGGGGCCAACGTCCTGACTTTC.

This clonotype occurred a few times. The rearrangement links TRBV7-6 to TRBJ1-1, with D uncertain. CDR3 length equals 14 residues. V gave up 1 base and J gave up 1 base, with 7 bases separating them. Germline loops: CDR1 SGHVS, CDR2 FNYEAQ. CDR3 sequence reads: CASSLEVGNTEAFF. The CDR3 DNA sequence: TGTGCCAGCAGCTTAGAGGTGGGGAACACTGAAGCTTTCTTT.

This clonotype appeared a few times. This chain uses TRBV12-3 or TRBV12-4 with TRBJ2-1; TRBD2 matches at 9 bases. The better agreement between TRBJ2-7 and the DNA end casts doubt on the J call. The CDR3 totals 17 residues. In nucleotides, the CDR3 is TGTGCCAGCAGTTTAGTAGTTAGCGGGGGTGCGTACAATGAGCAGTACTTC. This translates into CASSLVVSGGAYNEQYF.

This clonotype is large within its sample. The chain has TRBV27 and TRBJ2-3, with TRBD2 matching 10 bases. Germline V gene sequence: CDR1 MNHEY, CDR2 SMNVEV (reference sequence). This CDR3 comprises 17 residues. V dropped 5 bases and J dropped 7; count of bases not matched to a gene: 15. CDR3 DNA sequence: TGTGCCAGCAGTACATCCTGGTCTAGCGGGAGTATGTATACGCAGTATTTT. Amino acid sequence: CASSTSWSSGSMYTQYF.

V and J are TRBV6-8 and TRBJ2-1; 8 bases map to TRBD2. The DNA end favors TRBJ2-5, so the J call may be wrong. Germline values: CDR1 MNHGY, CDR2 SAAAGT. This CDR3 contains 13 residues. The CDR3 is CASSQREHETQYF. DNA of the CDR3: TGTGCCAGCAGCCAGCGGGAGCATGAGACCCAGTACTTC.

Only a few counts were recorded for this clonotype. The V and J genes are TRBV6-1 and TRBJ2-1; D is undetermined. The last part of the DNA fits TRBJ2-7 better; the J call may be wrong. The CDR3 spans 12 residues. Germline V lookup: CDR1 MNHNS, CDR2 SASEGT. The CDR3 spells CASQTVNNEQYF. The DNA of the CDR3 is TGTGCCAGCCAGACGGTTAACAATGAGCAGTACTTC.

In regard to this clonotype: This may be a read error, as it is one base from a much larger clone. The V and J genes are TRBV7-2 and TRBJ2-2; D unresolved. This CDR3 spans 13 amino acids. CDR1 is SGHTA and CDR2 is FQGNSA in the germline V gene. Trimming took 5 bases from V and 5 from J, leaving 9 bases between them. The CDR3 DNA follows: TGTACCAGCAGCGCCTGGATGACCGGGGAGCTGTTTTTT. Translated: CTSSAWMTGELFF.

This clonotype is termed medium-sized. This chain uses TRBV6-1 with TRBJ2-6; D uncertain. The CDR3 contains 16 residues. V lost 1 base to trimming and J lost 0 bases, with 7 bases between them. Germline V gives CDR1 MNHNS, CDR2 SASEGT. CDR3 in DNA: TGTGCCAGCAGTGAAGTGGGTCCCTCTGGGGCCAACGTCCTGACTTTC. The encoded protein is CASSEVGPSGANVLTF.

The CDR3 DNA is TGTGCCAGCAGCTTAGCGGGACAGGTTAGTCAGCCCCAGCATTTT. Translated: CASSLAGQVSQPQHF. The chain joins TRBV7-8 to TRBJ1-5; 8 bases align to TRBD1. Germline V gene lookup returns CDR1 SGHVS and CDR2 FQNEAQ. The CDR3 loop spans 15 amino acids. Germline trimming cut 0 bases from V and 6 bases from J; bases unmatched to any gene: 4.

Sample share makes this clonotype medium-sized. The J gene is TRBJ2-1, the V gene TRBV6-1; 11 nucleotides line up with TRBD1. V lost 4 bases, J lost 7 bases, and 9 bases stayed unmatched. CDR1 is MNHNS and CDR2 is SASEGT in the germline V gene. There are 16 residues in the CDR3. The CDR3 sequence: CASSGRTGGVENEQFF. CDR3 bases: TGTGCCAGCAGTGGGAGGACAGGGGGCGTAGAAAATGAGCAGTTCTTC.

The chain recombines TRBV6-1 with TRBJ2-3; D gene unclear. The V end lost 7 bases, the J end lost 5 bases, and 10 bases lay between the germline ends. The CDR3 consists of 12 residues. Per the germline V gene, CDR1 is MNHNS and CDR2 is SASEGT. CDR3 sequence (DNA): TGTGCCAGCACCAAATGGAGAGATACGCAGTATTTT. This gives the protein CASTKWRDTQYF.

The chain recombines TRBV24-1 with TRBJ1-4, with D hard to call. CDR3 length equals 12 residues. V dropped 3 bases and J dropped 7 bases, with 5 bases sitting between them. The germline V gene has CDR1 KGHDR and CDR2 SFDVKD. The CDR3 sequence is CATSDRGEKLFF. Written as DNA, the CDR3 is TGTGCCACCAGTGATCGGGGTGAAAAACTGTTTTTT.

This clonotype was seen only a few times. The rearrangement links TRBV6-6 to TRBJ2-1; weak D call: TRBD1 (6 bases). The CDR3 totals 15 residues. From germline, CDR1 is MNHNY and CDR2 SVGAGI (reference sequence). Trimming cost V 0 bases and J 10 bases, with 16 bases left between them. CDR3 coding DNA: TGTGCCAGCAGTTACTCGTCAACAGGGACCTACGAGCAGTTCTTC. Protein: CASSYSSTGTYEQFF.